Here is one TCR beta chain with its context. Its antigen is unidentified. V was pared by 1 base and J by 0 bases, with 2 bases of the junction left unmatched. CDR3 length equals 17 residues. Germline V lookup: CDR1 MGHRA, CDR2 YSYEKL. This table comes from immunoSEQ multiplex PCR, and its TCRdb copy is limited to in-frame clones, with some not included. The sample shows about 60,000 clones, around four fifths of them seen only once. The data derive from a study of OX40 agonist ivuxolimab in advanced cancers. At the level of the study: The treatment was a fully human IgG2 OX40 agonist, ivuxolimab. Among those enrolled, mean age was about 62 years (range about 23 to 80) and 82.7% were male. Study outcomes and limitations: CD8+ T cells averaged more expanded clones than CD4+.

The sequenced sample was CD4+ or CD8+ T cells sorted from blood, obtained in a trial of the OX40 agonist ivuxolimab. The origin of this receptor is an adult with an advanced solid tumor such as melanoma, head and neck, liver or kidney cancer. The rearrangement uses TRBV4-1 and TRBJ1-6, with 8 bases fitting TRBD1. CDR3 loop: CASSQGTGSSYNSPLHF. The CDR3 nucleotides are TGCGCCAGCAGCCAAGGGACAGGGAGCTCCTATAATTCACCCCTCCACTTT.